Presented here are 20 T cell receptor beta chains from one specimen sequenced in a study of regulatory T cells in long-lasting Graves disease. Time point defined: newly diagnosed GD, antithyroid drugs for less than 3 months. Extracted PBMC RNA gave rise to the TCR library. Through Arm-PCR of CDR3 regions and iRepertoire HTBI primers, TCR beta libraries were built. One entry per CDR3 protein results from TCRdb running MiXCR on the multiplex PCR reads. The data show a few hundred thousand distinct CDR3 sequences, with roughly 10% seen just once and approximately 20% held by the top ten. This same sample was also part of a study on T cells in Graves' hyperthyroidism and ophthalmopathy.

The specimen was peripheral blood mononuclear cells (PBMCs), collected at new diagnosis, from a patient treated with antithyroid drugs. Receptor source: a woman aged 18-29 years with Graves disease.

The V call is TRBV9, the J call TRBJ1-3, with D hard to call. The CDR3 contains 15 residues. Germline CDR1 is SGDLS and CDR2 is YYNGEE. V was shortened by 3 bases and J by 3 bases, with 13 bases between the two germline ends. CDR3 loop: CASSARSDGGNTIYF. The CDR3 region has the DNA TGTGCCAGCAGCGCAAGATCGGACGGTGGAAACACCATATATTTT.

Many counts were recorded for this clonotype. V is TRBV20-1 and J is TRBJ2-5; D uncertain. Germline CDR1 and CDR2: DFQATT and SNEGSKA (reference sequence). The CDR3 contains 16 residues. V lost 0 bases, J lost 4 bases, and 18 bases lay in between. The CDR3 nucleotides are TGCAGTGCTAGAGATTCTCCCCAGAGTGGCGGAGAGACCCAGTACTTC. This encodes CSARDSPQSGGETQYF.

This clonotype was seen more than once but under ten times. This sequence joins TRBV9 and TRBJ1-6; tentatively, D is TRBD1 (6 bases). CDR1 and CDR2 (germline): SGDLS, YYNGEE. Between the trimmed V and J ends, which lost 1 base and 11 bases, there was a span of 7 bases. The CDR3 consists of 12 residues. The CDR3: CASSVQGPPLHF. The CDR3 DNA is TGTGCCAGCAGCGTACAGGGGCCACCCCTCCACTTT.

CDR3 sequence reads: CASSPTGLSYNEQFF. CDR3 DNA sequence: TGCGCCAGCAGCCCTACGGGACTTAGCTACAATGAGCAGTTCTTC. V is TRBV4-1 and J is TRBJ2-1, with D possibly TRBD2 on 6 matching bases. Between the trimmed V and J ends, which lost 4 bases and 3 bases, there was a span of 13 bases. CDR3 length: 15 residues. Germline CDR1 reads MGHRA; CDR2 reads YSYEKL.

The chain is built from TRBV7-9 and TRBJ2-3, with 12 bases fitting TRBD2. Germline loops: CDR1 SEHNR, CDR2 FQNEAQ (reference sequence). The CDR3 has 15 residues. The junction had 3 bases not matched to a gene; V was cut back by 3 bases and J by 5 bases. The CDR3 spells CASSLLAGGQDTQYF. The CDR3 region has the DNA TGTGCCAGCAGCTTGCTAGCGGGGGGGCAAGATACGCAGTATTTT.

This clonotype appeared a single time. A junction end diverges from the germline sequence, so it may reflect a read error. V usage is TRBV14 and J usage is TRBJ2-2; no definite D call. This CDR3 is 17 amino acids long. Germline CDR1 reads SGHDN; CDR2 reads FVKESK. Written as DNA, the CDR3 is TGTGCCAGCAGCCTAGTTGGGCCGAGTCGTAGCACCAGGGAGCTGTTTTTT. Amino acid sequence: CASSLVGPSRSTRELFF.

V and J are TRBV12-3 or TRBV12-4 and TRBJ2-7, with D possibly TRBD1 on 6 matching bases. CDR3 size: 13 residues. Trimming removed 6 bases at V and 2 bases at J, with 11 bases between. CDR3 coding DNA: TGTGCCAGCAGATCCGACAGGACCTACGAGCAGTACTTC. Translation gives CASRSDRTYEQYF.

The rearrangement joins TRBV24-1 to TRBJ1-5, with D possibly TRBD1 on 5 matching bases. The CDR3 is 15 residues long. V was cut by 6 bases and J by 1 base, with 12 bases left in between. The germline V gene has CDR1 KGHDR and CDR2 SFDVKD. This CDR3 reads CATSRREMSNQPQHF. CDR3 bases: TGTGCCACCAGTCGCAGGGAGATGAGCAATCAGCCCCAGCATTTT.

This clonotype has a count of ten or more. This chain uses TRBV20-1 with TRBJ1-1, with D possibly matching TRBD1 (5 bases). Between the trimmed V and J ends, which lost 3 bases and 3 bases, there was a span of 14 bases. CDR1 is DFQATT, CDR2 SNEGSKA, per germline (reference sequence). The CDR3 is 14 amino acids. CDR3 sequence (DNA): TGCAGTGCTAGGTCTGCGGGGCCGGACACTGAAGCTTTCTTT. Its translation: CSARSAGPDTEAFF.

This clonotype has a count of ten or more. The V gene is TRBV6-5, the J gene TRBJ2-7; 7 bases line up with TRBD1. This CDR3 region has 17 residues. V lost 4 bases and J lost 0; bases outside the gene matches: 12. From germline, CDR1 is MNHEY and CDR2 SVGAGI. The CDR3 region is CASSSVPGQSISYEQYV. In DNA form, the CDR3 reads TGTGCCAGCAGTTCTGTACCGGGACAGTCGATCTCCTACGAGCAGTACGTC.

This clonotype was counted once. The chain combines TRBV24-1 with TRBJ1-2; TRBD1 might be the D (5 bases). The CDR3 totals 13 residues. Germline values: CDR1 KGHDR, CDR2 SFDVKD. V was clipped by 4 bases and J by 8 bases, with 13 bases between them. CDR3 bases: TGTGCCACCAGTGAGCGAACAGGACGAGGCTACACCTTC. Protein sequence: CATSERTGRGYTF.

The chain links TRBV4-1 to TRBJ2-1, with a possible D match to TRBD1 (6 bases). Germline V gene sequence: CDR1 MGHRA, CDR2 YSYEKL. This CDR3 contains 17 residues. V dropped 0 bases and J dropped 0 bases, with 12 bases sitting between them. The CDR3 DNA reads TGCGCCAGCAGCCAAGATCGACGCAGGGGCTCCTACAATGAGCAGTTCTTC. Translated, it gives CASSQDRRRGSYNEQFF.

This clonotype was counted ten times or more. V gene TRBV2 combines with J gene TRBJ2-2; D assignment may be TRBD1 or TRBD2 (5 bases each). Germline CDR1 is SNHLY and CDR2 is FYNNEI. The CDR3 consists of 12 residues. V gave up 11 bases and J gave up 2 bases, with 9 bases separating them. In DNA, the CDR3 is TGTGCCTGGGGACCCAACACCGGGGAGCTGTTTTTT. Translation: CAWGPNTGELFF. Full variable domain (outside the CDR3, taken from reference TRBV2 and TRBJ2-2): EPEVTQTPSHQVTQMGQEVILRCVPISNHLYFYWYRQILGQKVEFLVSFYNNEISEKSEIFDDQFSVERPDGSNFTLKIRSTKLEDSAMYFCAWGPNTGELFFGEGSRLTVL.

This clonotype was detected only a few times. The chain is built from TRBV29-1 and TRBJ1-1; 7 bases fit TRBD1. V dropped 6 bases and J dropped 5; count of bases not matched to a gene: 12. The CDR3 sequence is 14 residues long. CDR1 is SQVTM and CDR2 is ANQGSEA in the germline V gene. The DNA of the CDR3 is TGCAGCGTCCAAGCGACAGGGACGGGAACTGAAGCTTTCTTT. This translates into CSVQATGTGTEAFF.

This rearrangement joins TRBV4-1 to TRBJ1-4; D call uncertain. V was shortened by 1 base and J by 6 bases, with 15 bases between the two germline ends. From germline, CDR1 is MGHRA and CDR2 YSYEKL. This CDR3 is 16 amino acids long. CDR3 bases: TGCGCCAGCAGCCAAGGCTCCGGGCCTAAGTATGAAAAACTGTTTTTT. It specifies CASSQGSGPKYEKLFF.

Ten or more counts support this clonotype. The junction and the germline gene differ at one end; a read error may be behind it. The CDR3 DNA is TGTGCCAGCAACTTAGTTGGGACAGATACGCAGTATTTT. It translates to CASNLVGTDTQYF. The chain uses TRBV7-2 and TRBJ2-3; D uncertain. This CDR3 region has 13 residues. Germline V lookup: CDR1 SGHTA, CDR2 FQGNSA.

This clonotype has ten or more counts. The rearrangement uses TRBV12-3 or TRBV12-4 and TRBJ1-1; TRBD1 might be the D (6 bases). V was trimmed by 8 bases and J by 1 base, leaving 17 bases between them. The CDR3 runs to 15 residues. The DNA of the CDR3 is TGTGCCAGCCACCCCGGCGGCAGGGGGAACACTGAAGCTTTCTTT. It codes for CASHPGGRGNTEAFF.

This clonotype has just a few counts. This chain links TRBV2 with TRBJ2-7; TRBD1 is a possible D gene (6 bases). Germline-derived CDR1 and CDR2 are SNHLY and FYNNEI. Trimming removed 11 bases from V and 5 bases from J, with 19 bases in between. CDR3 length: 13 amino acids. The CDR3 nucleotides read TGTGCCTCAGCAGCCAGGGGTCACGACGAGCAGTACGTC. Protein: CASAARGHDEQYV.

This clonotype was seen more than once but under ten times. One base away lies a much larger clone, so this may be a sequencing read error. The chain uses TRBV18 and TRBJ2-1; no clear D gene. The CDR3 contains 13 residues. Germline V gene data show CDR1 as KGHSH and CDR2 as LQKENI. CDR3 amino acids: CASSLLSTDERFF. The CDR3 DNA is TGTGCCAGCTCTCTTCTTTCCACGGATGAGCGGTTCTTC.

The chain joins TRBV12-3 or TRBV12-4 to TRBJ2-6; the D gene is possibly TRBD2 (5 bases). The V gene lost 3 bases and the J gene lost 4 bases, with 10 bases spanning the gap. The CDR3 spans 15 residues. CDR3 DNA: TGTGCCAGCAGTTTGAGGGCGGACGGGGCCAACGTCCTGACTTTC. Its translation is CASSLRADGANVLTF.